This T cell receptor beta chain was recovered during a study of T cells in Graves' hyperthyroidism and ophthalmopathy. Study-level findings and limits: From stable hyperthyroidism, ophthalmopathy was separated by a 13 V-J model. The model made its ophthalmopathy prediction, and onset followed a median approximately six months later.

CDR3 length: 11 residues. Per germline, CDR1 LNHDA and CDR2 SQIVND (reference sequence). The V end was cut by 6 bases, the J end by 4 bases, with 6 bases between. When ophthalmopathy did not progress within 18 months, Graves' hyperthyroidism was considered stable. Using 9.5 to 10 ml of fresh peripheral blood, PBMCs were prepared. Amplified TCR beta CDR3 regions derived from RNA transcripts. Researchers ran a first-round RT-PCR on the TCR CDR3 using the HTBI primer set. One entry per CDR3 protein results from TCRdb running MiXCR on the multiplex PCR reads. This sample has 480,000 or so distinct CDR3 sequences; approximately 15% occur once, and the top ten carry around 17%. This clonotype was found a few times. Antigen unknown.

This clonotype was obtained from a woman aged 18 to 35 with Graves' hyperthyroidism. The chain joins TRBV19 to TRBJ1-2, with unresolved D. The sequenced material came from blood. CDR3 amino acids: CASSDPYGYTF. For the CDR3, the DNA is TGTGCCAGTAGCGACCCCTATGGCTACACCTTC.